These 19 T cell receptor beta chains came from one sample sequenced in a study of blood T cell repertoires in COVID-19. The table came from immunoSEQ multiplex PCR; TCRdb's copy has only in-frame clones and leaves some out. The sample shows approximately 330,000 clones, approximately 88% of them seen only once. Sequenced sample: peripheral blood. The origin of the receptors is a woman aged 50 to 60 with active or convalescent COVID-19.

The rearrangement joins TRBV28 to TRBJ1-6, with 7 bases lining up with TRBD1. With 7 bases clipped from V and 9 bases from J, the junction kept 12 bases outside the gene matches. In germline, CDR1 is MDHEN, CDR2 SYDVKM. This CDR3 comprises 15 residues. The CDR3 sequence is CASTPGRGNSSPLHF. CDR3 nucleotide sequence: TGTGCCAGCACCCCGGGCAGGGGGAATTCTTCACCCCTCCACTTT.

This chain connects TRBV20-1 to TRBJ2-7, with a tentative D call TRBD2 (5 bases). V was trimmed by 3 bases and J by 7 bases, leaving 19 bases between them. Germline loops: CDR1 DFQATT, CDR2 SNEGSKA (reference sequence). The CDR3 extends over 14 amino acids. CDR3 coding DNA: TGCAGTGCTAGTTCGGCTAGCCGTGAGGATGAGCAGTACTTC. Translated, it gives CSASSASREDEQYF.

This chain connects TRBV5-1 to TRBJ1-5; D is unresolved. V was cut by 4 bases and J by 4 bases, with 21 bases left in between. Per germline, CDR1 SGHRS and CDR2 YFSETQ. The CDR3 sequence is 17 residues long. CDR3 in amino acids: CASSPTVSGSRNQPQHF. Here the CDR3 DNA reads TGCGCCAGCAGCCCAACTGTCTCGGGGAGCCGAAATCAGCCCCAGCATTTT.

The chain's CDR3 is CASSKGYEQYF. CDR3 nucleotide sequence: TGTGCCAGTAGTAAGGGGTACGAGCAGTACTTC. The gene calls are TRBV19 and TRBJ2-7, with a weak D call TRBD1 (5 bases). In germline, CDR1 is LNHDA, CDR2 SQIVND (reference sequence). V lost 4 bases, J lost 4 bases, and 5 bases lay in between. This CDR3 is built from 11 residues.

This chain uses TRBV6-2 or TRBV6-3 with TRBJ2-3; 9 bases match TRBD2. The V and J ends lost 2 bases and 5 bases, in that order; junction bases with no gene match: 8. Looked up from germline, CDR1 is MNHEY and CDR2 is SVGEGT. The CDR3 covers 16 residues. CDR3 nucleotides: TGTGCCAGCAGTTACCCGGGACTAGCTGTGCGAGATACGCAGTATTTT. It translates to CASSYPGLAVRDTQYF.

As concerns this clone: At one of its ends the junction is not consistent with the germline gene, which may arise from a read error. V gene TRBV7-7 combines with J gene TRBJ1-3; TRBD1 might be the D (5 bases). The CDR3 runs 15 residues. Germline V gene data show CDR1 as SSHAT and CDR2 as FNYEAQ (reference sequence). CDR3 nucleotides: TGTGCTAGCAGCATGGACATTAATTTCGGCAACACCATATATTTT. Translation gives CASSMDINFGNTIYF.

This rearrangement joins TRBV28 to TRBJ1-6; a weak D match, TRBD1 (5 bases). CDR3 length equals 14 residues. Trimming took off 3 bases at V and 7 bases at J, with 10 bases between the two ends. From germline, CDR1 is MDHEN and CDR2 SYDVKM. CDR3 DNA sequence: TGTGCCAGCAGTTTTGGGGGGTACAATTCACCCCTCCACTTT. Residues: CASSFGGYNSPLHF.

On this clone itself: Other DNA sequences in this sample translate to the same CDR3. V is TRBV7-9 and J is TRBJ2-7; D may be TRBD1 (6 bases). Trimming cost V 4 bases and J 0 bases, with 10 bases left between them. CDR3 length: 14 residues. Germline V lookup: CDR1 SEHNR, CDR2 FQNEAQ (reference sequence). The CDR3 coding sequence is TGTGCCAGCAGCTCTACAGGGAGCTCCTACGAGCAGTACTTC. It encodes CASSSTGSSYEQYF.

The CDR3 reads CASSLQGFANTGELFF. As DNA, the CDR3 is TGTGCCAGCAGTTTACAGGGATTCGCGAACACCGGGGAGCTGTTTTTT. The chain carries TRBV27 and TRBJ2-2, with D tentatively TRBD1 (5 bases). V shed 2 bases and J shed 0 bases, with 10 bases lying between them. The CDR3 covers 16 residues. Germline CDR1 MNHEY, CDR2 SMNVEV (reference sequence).

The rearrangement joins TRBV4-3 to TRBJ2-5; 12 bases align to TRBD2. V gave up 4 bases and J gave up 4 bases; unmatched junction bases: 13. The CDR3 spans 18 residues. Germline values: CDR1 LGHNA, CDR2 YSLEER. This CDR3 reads CASSPRLAGVLTGETQYF. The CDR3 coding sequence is TGCGCCAGCAGCCCTCGACTAGCGGGGGTATTAACGGGAGAGACCCAGTACTTC.

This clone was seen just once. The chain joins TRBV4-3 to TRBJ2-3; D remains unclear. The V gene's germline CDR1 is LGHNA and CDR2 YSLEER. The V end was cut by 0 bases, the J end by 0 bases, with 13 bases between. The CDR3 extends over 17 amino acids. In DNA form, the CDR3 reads TGCGCCAGCAGCCAAGACTTATGGAGTACTAGCACAGATACGCAGTATTTT. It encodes CASSQDLWSTSTDTQYF.

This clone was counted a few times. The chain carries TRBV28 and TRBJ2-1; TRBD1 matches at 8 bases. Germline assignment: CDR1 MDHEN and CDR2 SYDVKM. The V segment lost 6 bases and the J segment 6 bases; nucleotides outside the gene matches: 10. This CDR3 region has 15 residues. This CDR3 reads CASSLGAQGGNEQFF. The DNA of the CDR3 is TGTGCCAGCAGCCTCGGGGCACAGGGGGGCAATGAGCAGTTCTTC.

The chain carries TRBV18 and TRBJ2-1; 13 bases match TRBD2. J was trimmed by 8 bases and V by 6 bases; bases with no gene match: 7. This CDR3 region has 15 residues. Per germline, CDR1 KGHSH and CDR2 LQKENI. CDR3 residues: CASSPTSGGAHEQFF. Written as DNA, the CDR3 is TGTGCCAGCTCGCCTACTAGCGGGGGGGCTCATGAGCAGTTCTTC.

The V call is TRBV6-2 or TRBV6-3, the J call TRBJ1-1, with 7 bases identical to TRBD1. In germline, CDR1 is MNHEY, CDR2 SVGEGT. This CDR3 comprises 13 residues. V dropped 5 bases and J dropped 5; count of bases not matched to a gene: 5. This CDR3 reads CASSPTGRTEAFF. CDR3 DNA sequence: TGTGCCAGCAGTCCGACAGGGAGAACTGAAGCTTTCTTT.

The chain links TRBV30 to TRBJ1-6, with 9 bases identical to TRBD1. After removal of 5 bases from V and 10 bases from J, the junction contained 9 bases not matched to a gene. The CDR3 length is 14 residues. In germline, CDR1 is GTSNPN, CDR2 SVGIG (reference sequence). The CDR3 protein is CAWGLGTGSSPLHF. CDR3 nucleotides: TGTGCCTGGGGACTCGGGACAGGGAGCTCACCCCTCCACTTT.

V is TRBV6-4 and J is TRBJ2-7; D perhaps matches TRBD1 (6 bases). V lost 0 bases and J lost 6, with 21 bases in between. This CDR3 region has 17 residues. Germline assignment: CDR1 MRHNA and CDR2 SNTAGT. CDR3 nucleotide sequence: TGTGCCAGCAGTGACTCCGGTGGGTACAGGGTAATTTCCGAGCAGTACTTC. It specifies CASSDSGGYRVISEQYF.

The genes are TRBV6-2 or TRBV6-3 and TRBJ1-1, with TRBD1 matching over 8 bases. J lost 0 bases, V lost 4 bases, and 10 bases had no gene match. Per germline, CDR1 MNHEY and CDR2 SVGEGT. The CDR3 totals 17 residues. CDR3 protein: CASSSGQGLSMNTEAFF. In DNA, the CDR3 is TGTGCCAGCAGTTCCGGACAGGGACTCTCGATGAACACTGAAGCTTTCTTT.

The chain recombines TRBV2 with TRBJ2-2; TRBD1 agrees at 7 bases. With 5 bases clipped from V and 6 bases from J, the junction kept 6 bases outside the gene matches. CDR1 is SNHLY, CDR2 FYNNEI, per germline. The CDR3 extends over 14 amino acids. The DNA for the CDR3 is TGTGCCAGCAGTCCTCAGACAGGGCCCGGGGAGCTGTTTTTT. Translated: CASSPQTGPGELFF.

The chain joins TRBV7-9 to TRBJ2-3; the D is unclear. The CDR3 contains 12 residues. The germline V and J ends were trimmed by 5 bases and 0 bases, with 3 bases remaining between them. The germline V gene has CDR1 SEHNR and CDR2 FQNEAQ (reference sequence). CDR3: CASSLSTDTQYF. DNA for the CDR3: TGTGCCAGCAGCCTTAGCACAGATACGCAGTATTTT.